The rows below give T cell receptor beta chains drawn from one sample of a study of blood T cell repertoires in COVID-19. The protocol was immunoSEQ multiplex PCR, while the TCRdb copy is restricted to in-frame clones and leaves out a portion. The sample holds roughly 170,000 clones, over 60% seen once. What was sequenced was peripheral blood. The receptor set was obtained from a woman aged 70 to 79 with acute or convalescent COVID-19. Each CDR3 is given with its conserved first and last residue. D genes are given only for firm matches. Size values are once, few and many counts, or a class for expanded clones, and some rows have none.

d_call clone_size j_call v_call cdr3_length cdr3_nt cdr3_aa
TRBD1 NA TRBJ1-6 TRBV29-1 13 TGCAGCGTCAGGACAGGGGAGCATGGGACCCTCCACTTT CSVRTGEHGTLHF
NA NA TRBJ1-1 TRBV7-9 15 TGTGCCAGCAGCCCCCCAGTGAGCGGGAACACTGAAGCTTTCTTT CASSPPVSGNTEAFF
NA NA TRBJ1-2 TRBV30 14 TGTGCCTGGAGTGTACAGGGTGTGAGTTCTGGCTACACCTTC CAWSVQGVSSGYTF
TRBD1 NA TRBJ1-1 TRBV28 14 TGTGCCAGCAGCCCAACAGGGGGCGTCACTGAAGCTTTCTTT CASSPTGGVTEAFF
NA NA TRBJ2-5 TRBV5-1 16 TGCGCCAGCAGCTTGGCACCGGTAGGGGGGGAAGAGACCCAGTACTTC CASSLAPVGGEETQYF
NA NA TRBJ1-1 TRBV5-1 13 TGCGCCAGCAGCGAAGACAGCTGGAGCGAAGCTTTCTTT CASSEDSWSEAFF
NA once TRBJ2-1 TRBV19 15 TGTGCCAGTAGTATAAAGGGGATAATATACAATGAGCAGTTCTTC CASSIKGIIYNEQFF
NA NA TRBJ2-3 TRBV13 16 TGTGCCAGCAGCTCCAGGACTATGTATGGTTCAGATACGCAGTATTTT CASSSRTMYGSDTQYF
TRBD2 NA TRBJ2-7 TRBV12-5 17 TGTGCTAGTGGTTTTAACGCGGGGGAGGAGGTCGTTCCCGAGCAGTACTTC CASGFNAGEEVVPEQYF
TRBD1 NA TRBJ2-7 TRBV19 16 TGTGCCAGTAGTACACCCGGGACAGTGAGCTCCTACGAGCAGTACTTC CASSTPGTVSSYEQYF
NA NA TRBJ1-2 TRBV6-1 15 TGTGCCAGCAGTGAAGTGGCCGGGACTCACTATGGCTACACCTTC CASSEVAGTHYGYTF
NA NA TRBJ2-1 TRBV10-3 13 TGTGCCATCAGTGAGCAGGGCCACGGTGAGCAGTTCTTC CAISEQGHGEQFF
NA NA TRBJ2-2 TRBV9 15 TGTGCCAGCAGCGTAGCGAGCAGGGACTCCGGGGAGCTGTTTTTT CASSVASRDSGELFF
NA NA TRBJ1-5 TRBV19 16 TGTGCCAGTAGTCCCCCCGCTAGGGGTCAGGATCAGCCCCAGCATTTT CASSPPARGQDQPQHF
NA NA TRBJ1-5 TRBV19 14 TGTGCCACAGATCCAGGGGCTCGCGATCAGCCCCAGCATTTT CATDPGARDQPQHF